This T cell receptor beta chain was captured by sequencing in a study of cytomegalovirus exposure and HLA in healthy donors. Study-wide points: Later, TCR association rates were found to vary by HLA locus, highest for DRB1 and lowest for HLA-C. Further analysis was carried out later, and it showed several of the most significant clusters appearing linked to common viral pathogens.

Remarks on this clone: Its target is not known.

The PCR employed 60 Vbeta primers together with 13 Jbeta primers. The method was immunoSEQ multiplex PCR; TCRdb's version includes in-frame clones alone and lacks a portion of them. The sample holds 170,000 or so clones, around 80% seen once. V lost 6 bases to trimming and J lost 2 bases, with 10 bases between them. The germline V gene has CDR1 SGHTA and CDR2 FQGTGA. The CDR3 spans 13 residues. The sample consisted of PBMCs. The sequence came from a woman in her 30s in good health and CMV-seropositive. The gene calls are TRBV7-3 and TRBJ2-5; D may be TRBD1 (5 bases). CDR3: CASSSGIQETQYF. The CDR3, as DNA: TGTGCCAGCAGTTCAGGGATTCAAGAGACCCAGTACTTC.